Following are 19 T cell receptor beta chains from one sample sequenced in a study of Tregs in tolerant kidney transplant recipients. The repertoire was sequenced with immunoSEQ multiplex PCR; TCRdb's copy has only in-frame clones and lacks some. The sample yields under 300,000 clones, roughly four fifths seen once. What was sequenced was CD4+ T cells from blood. Receptors originate from a human donor in good health.

This sequence joins TRBV11-2 and TRBJ2-4; 9 nucleotides align to TRBD2. V lost 0 bases, J lost 8 bases, and 8 bases stayed unmatched. The CDR3 runs to 16 residues. The germline gives CDR1 SGHAT, CDR2 FQNNGV. CDR3 nucleotides: TGTGCCAGCAGCTTAGAGCGGGCGGGAGGGAGGCACATTCAGTACTTC. This codes for CASSLERAGGRHIQYF.

The chain uses TRBV6-1 and TRBJ1-1, with 7 bases fitting TRBD1. The V gene end was trimmed by 5 bases and the J gene end by 3 bases; junction bases not matched to a gene: 6. This CDR3 comprises 14 residues. Germline CDR1 is MNHNS and CDR2 is SASEGT. DNA for the CDR3: TGTGCCAGCAGTAAAGGGGGCAGTTACACTGAAGCTTTCTTT. Translation: CASSKGGSYTEAFF.

V is TRBV5-1 and J is TRBJ2-7; D gene ambiguous. The CDR3 contains 14 residues. The V gene's germline CDR1 is SGHRS and CDR2 YFSETQ. Trimming left V 0 bases short and J 0 bases short, with 7 bases between. The CDR3 protein is CASSLDSYSYEQYF. CDR3 DNA sequence: TGCGCCAGCAGCTTGGATAGTTACTCCTACGAGCAGTACTTC.

V and J are TRBV18 and TRBJ1-2; D remains ambiguous. CDR1 KGHSH and CDR2 LQKENI come from the germline V gene. V dropped 2 bases and J dropped 4 bases, with 11 bases sitting between them. This CDR3 has 14 residues. Here the CDR3 DNA reads TGTGCCAGCTCACCAAGTACACAGAGCTATGGCTACACCTTC. The encoded protein is CASSPSTQSYGYTF.

J is TRBJ2-1 and V is TRBV19, with unresolved D. The CDR3 sequence is 15 residues long. The V and J ends lost 5 bases and 0 bases respectively, with 11 bases between them. The germline gives CDR1 LNHDA, CDR2 SQIVND (reference sequence). The CDR3 spells CASSQWGSSYNEQFF. The CDR3 nucleotides are TGTGCCAGTAGTCAGTGGGGAAGCTCCTACAATGAGCAGTTCTTC.

V usage is TRBV4-1 and J usage is TRBJ2-3, with TRBD2 matching 8 bases. V trimming: 2 bases; J trimming: 1 base; junction bases outside the gene matches: 2. The CDR3 contains 15 residues. The germline V gene has CDR1 MGHRA and CDR2 YSYEKL. The CDR3 region has the DNA TGCGCCAGCAGCCAACAAGCGGGGGGCACAGATACGCAGTATTTT. It translates to CASSQQAGGTDTQYF.

A note on this clone: The junction does not match germline at one end; this may be a read error. The gene calls are TRBV18 and TRBJ2-3, with no clear D. This CDR3 is built from 16 residues. The germline gives CDR1 KGHSH, CDR2 LQKENI. The CDR3 protein is CASAPRAVFSTDTQYF. In DNA, the CDR3 is TGTGCCAGCGCACCAAGAGCAGTATTCTCCACAGATACGCAGTATTTT.

The CDR3 sequence is CAGWGTSGSYEQYF. DNA of the CDR3: TGCGCCGGGTGGGGGACTAGCGGGAGTTACGAGCAGTACTTC. V usage is TRBV10-1 and J usage is TRBJ2-5, with 14 nucleotides matching TRBD2. The DNA matches TRBJ2-7 better at its end, which makes the J call doubtful. This CDR3 is 14 amino acids long. Germline V CDR1 and CDR2: WNHNN, SYGVQD (reference sequence).

J is TRBJ1-5 and V is TRBV7-8; 8 bases align to TRBD1. Germline assignment: CDR1 SGHVS and CDR2 FQNEAQ. J lost 4 bases, V lost 5 bases, and 4 bases had no gene match. The CDR3 totals 14 residues. Written as DNA, the CDR3 is TGTGCCAGCAGCGGACAGGGCTCAAATCAGCCCCAGCATTTT. It is translated as CASSGQGSNQPQHF.

The rearrangement links TRBV7-6 to TRBJ2-7; D gene ambiguous. V gave up 0 bases and J gave up 3 bases, with 6 bases separating them. CDR3 length equals 13 residues. Per the germline V gene, CDR1 is SGHVS and CDR2 is FNYEAQ. The chain's CDR3 is CASSLAPLYEQYF. The CDR3 DNA is TGTGCCAGCAGCTTAGCGCCCCTCTACGAGCAGTACTTC.

This chain links TRBV6-4 with TRBJ2-7, with 13 bases matching TRBD2. With 6 bases clipped from V and 3 bases from J, the junction kept 2 bases outside the gene matches. Germline V gene lookup returns CDR1 MRHNA and CDR2 SNTAGT. This CDR3 has 14 amino acids. DNA of the CDR3: TGTGCCAGCAGCAGGACTAGCGGGAGCTACGAGCAGTACTTC. Protein: CASSRTSGSYEQYF.

The chain employs TRBV5-1 and TRBJ2-7; D remains ambiguous. V was pared by 2 bases and J by 0 bases, with 6 bases between. Germline V gene sequence: CDR1 SGHRS, CDR2 YFSETQ. The CDR3 spans 13 residues. In DNA, the CDR3 is TGCGCCAGCAGCTTTGAAATCTCCTACGAGCAGTACTTC. It encodes CASSFEISYEQYF.

The chain uses TRBV21-1 and TRBJ2-3. TRBV21-1 is marked as a pseudogene. The CDR3 sequence is 15 residues long. In nucleotides, the CDR3 is TGTGCCAGCAGCAAAGGGGCTTGGGGGAGATTTGCGCAGTATTTT. Translation gives CASSKGAWGRFAQYF.

This clone was picked up one time. The chain couples TRBV9 to TRBJ2-7; 10 bases line up with TRBD2. Germline values: CDR1 SGDLS, CDR2 YYNGEE. The CDR3 has 15 amino acids. The V gene end was trimmed by 4 bases and the J gene end by 1 base; junction bases not matched to a gene: 5. The CDR3 DNA reads TGTGCCAGCAGCCTTAGCGGGGGGAATTCCTACGAGCAGTACTTC. Translation: CASSLSGGNSYEQYF.

This clone was seen once. The J gene is TRBJ1-1, the V gene TRBV2, with 9 bases aligning to TRBD1. The junction had 10 bases not matched to a gene; V was cut back by 10 bases and J by 4 bases. The CDR3 spans 14 residues. Per germline, CDR1 SNHLY and CDR2 FYNNEI. CDR3 amino acids: CATRTGAPGTEAFF. The CDR3 region has the DNA TGTGCCACCCGGACAGGGGCGCCGGGCACTGAAGCTTTCTTT.

This chain joins TRBV6-6 and TRBJ1-4, with 10 bases matching TRBD1. The CDR3 is 15 amino acids. Germline V gene lookup returns CDR1 MNHNY and CDR2 SVGAGI (reference sequence). The J segment lost 3 bases and the V segment lost 6 bases, leaving 4 bases of the junction unmatched. The CDR3 reads CASRTGGAANEKLFF. In DNA, the CDR3 is TGTGCCAGCAGGACAGGGGGCGCAGCTAATGAAAAACTGTTTTTT.

The V and J genes are TRBV12-5 and TRBJ2-7, with no clear D. Germline CDR1 LGHNT, CDR2 FRNRAP. The CDR3 is 14 residues long. Trimming removed 5 bases from V and 3 bases from J, with 14 bases in between. CDR3 sequence (DNA): TGTGCTAGTGGTAGGCGTGAAAAGGGCTACGAGCAGTACTTC. Its translation is CASGRREKGYEQYF.

The chain is built from TRBV6-5 and TRBJ1-5, with 8 bases that match TRBD1. There are 15 residues in the CDR3. After removal of 6 bases from V and 0 bases from J, the junction contained 4 bases not matched to a gene. Germline V gene sequence: CDR1 MNHEY, CDR2 SVGAGI. The CDR3 DNA reads TGTGCCAGCAGGATGACAGGGGCTAGCAATCAGCCCCAGCATTTT. Its protein is CASRMTGASNQPQHF.

The chain couples TRBV6-5 to TRBJ2-3; D might be TRBD1 (5 bases). The V gene lost 11 bases and the J gene lost 2 bases, with 14 bases spanning the gap. CDR1 is MNHEY, CDR2 SVGAGI, per germline. The CDR3 totals 13 residues. The CDR3 is CAATQALTDTQYF. In nucleotides, the CDR3 is TGTGCCGCCACACAGGCACTCACAGATACGCAGTATTTT.